These 8 T cell receptor beta chains originate from one sample sequenced in a study of shared clonotypes between healthy human individuals. Profiling relied on immunoSEQ multiplex PCR, and the TCRdb table lists in-frame clones only, not all of them. The sample shows over 1.4 million clones, around 97% of them seen only once. The sequencing input was naive CD4+ T cells sorted from blood. The subset: CD45RA+ positively selected. These receptors all stem from a man aged 25 to 40 in good health.

V gene TRBV9 combines with J gene TRBJ2-5; D is unresolved. Between the trimmed V and J ends, which lost 4 bases and 2 bases, there was a span of 12 bases. The CDR3 covers 14 residues. From germline, CDR1 is SGDLS and CDR2 YYNGEE. CDR3: CASSRGSRQETQYF. CDR3 DNA: TGTGCCAGCAGCCGCGGATCGCGGCAAGAGACCCAGTACTTC.

V is TRBV10-3 and J is TRBJ2-7, with D possibly TRBD2 on 7 matching bases. CDR1 and CDR2 (germline): ENHRY, SYGVKD. This CDR3 contains 16 residues. V lost 7 bases and J lost 3, with 22 bases in between. In DNA form, the CDR3 reads TGTGCCATCACCGCCTTTGGGGGGGGCCCACTCTACGAGCAGTACTTC. Its protein product is CAITAFGGGPLYEQYF.

V is TRBV28 and J is TRBJ2-7; possibly TRBD2 for D (5 bases). V was clipped by 8 bases and J by 3 bases, with 8 bases between them. The CDR3 has 11 amino acids. The germline gives CDR1 MDHEN, CDR2 SYDVKM. CDR3 sequence: CASGSNYEQYF. CDR3 bases: TGTGCCAGCGGGAGTAACTACGAGCAGTACTTC.

The chain combines TRBV18 with TRBJ2-7; D gene uncertain. Trimming took off 5 bases at V and 3 bases at J, with 8 bases between the two ends. CDR1 KGHSH and CDR2 LQKENI come from the germline V gene. The CDR3 covers 12 residues. CDR3 DNA: TGTGCCAGCTCAACACTGAGCTACGAGCAGTACTTC. Translation: CASSTLSYEQYF. Complete variable domain (other parts from reference TRBV18 and TRBJ2-7): NAGVMQNPRHLVRRRGQEARLRCSPMKGHSHVYWYRQLPEEGLKFMVYLQKENIIDESGMPKERFSAEFPKEGPSILRIQQVVRGDSAAYFCASSTLSYEQYFGPGTRLTVT.

The chain combines TRBV4-3 with TRBJ2-1; maybe TRBD2 (7 bases). The CDR3 sequence is 15 residues long. The ends were cut back, 2 bases at V and 3 bases at J, with 11 bases in the middle. The germline V gene encodes CDR1 LGHNA and CDR2 YSLEER. The CDR3, as DNA: TGCGCCAGCAGCCAAAGGGGGAGGGGCTACAATGAGCAGTTCTTC. It encodes CASSQRGRGYNEQFF.

This clone was recorded only once. The V and J genes are TRBV27 and TRBJ2-7; D unresolved. The CDR3 runs to 15 residues. Deletions cut 6 bases from V and 1 base from J, with 16 bases between. The germline CDR1 and CDR2 sequences are MNHEY and SMNVEV (reference sequence). The CDR3 DNA reads as TGTGCCAGCAGCACGACGGGCGGCCCATCCTACGAGCAGTACTTC. Its protein product is CASSTTGGPSYEQYF.

V usage is TRBV5-1 and J usage is TRBJ1-2, with D unclear. The CDR3 consists of 13 residues. Germline lookup yields CDR1 SGHRS and CDR2 YFSETQ. Trimming pared 0 bases from V and 6 bases from J, leaving 9 bases between. CDR3 protein: CASSLVGIDGYTF. For the CDR3, the DNA is TGCGCCAGCAGCTTGGTTGGTATTGATGGCTACACCTTC.

This clone came up once. This chain links TRBV5-1 with TRBJ1-1; D uncertain. Germline CDR1 is SGHRS and CDR2 is YFSETQ. V was shortened by 4 bases and J by 2 bases, with 6 bases between the two germline ends. This CDR3 is 12 amino acids long. CDR3 sequence reads: CASSRDNTEAFF. The CDR3 DNA reads as TGCGCCAGCAGCAGGGATAACACTGAAGCTTTCTTT.